A single sample is the source of the 20 T cell receptor beta chains below, sequenced in a study of CD8+CD57+ T cells in acquired aplastic anemia. Genomic DNA was employed as the template in profiling TCR beta VDJ and CDR3. TCRdb processed the reads anew with MiXCR; each CDR3 protein has one entry. The data show about 210,000 distinct CDR3 sequences, around 32% seen once. Input material: sorted CD4+, CD8+, or CD8+CD57+ T cells (not recorded which) from PBMCs. These receptors all come from a human donor in good health, serving as a control.

The chain couples TRBV24-1 to TRBJ2-1; D uncertain. The CDR3 is made up of 16 amino acids. Trimming cost V 0 bases and J 0 bases, with 8 bases left between them. Germline values: CDR1 KGHDR, CDR2 SFDVKD. The CDR3 nucleotides read TGTGCCACCAGTGATTTGGCGCCGAGCTCCTACAATGAGCAGTTCTTC. Its protein product is CATSDLAPSSYNEQFF.

This clonotype showed up many times. The CDR3: CSAKEGSGANVLTF. The CDR3 coding sequence is TGCAGTGCTAAAGAGGGCTCCGGGGCCAACGTCCTGACTTTC. This chain uses TRBV20-1 with TRBJ2-6, with TRBD2 as a possible D gene (5 bases). The length of the CDR3 is 14 residues. Trimming removed 4 bases from V and 4 bases from J, with 11 bases in between. Germline values: CDR1 DFQATT, CDR2 SNEGSKA (reference sequence).

This clonotype was seen ten or more times. The gene calls are TRBV20-1 and TRBJ2-5, with TRBD2 matching 10 bases. Germline trimming cut 3 bases from V and 5 bases from J; bases unmatched to any gene: 3. This CDR3 comprises 13 residues. The germline V gene has CDR1 DFQATT and CDR2 SNEGSKA (reference sequence). The CDR3 DNA follows: TGCAGTGCTAGTAAAGCGGGAGGGGAGACCCAGTACTTC. Protein: CSASKAGGETQYF.

This clonotype has a handful of counts. The chain has TRBV12-3 or TRBV12-4 and TRBJ2-1; 8 bases line up with TRBD1. With V trimmed by 2 bases and J by 6 bases, 3 bases remained unmatched. The CDR3 runs to 14 residues. The CDR3 DNA sequence: TGTGCCAGCAGTTTATGGACAGGGCTCAATGAGCAGTTCTTC. This translates into CASSLWTGLNEQFF.

The chain carries TRBV16 and TRBJ2-7, with D tentatively TRBD2 (6 bases). Trimming pared 3 bases from V and 7 bases from J, leaving 16 bases between. The CDR3 sequence is 14 residues long. Germline-derived CDR1 and CDR2 are KGHSY and FQNENV. This CDR3 reads CASSHRGTGTEQYV. Written as DNA, the CDR3 is TGTGCCAGCAGCCACCGGGGGACTGGGACGGAGCAGTACGTC.

This clonotype was observed at least ten times. This rearrangement joins TRBV20-1 to TRBJ1-2; 11 nucleotides agree with TRBD1. V was pared by 5 bases and J by 5 bases, with 7 bases of the junction left unmatched. The CDR3 is 14 amino acids. The germline V gene encodes CDR1 DFQATT and CDR2 SNEGSKA (reference sequence). CDR3: CSALRTGGSYGYTF. CDR3 nucleotide sequence: TGCAGTGCTCTACGGACAGGGGGCTCTTATGGCTACACCTTC.

This clonotype was picked up many times. V gene TRBV12-3 or TRBV12-4 combines with J gene TRBJ2-6; no definite D call. The CDR3 is 14 amino acids. The V end was cut by 5 bases, the J end by 0 bases, with 5 bases between. The CDR3 region has the DNA TGTGCCAGCAGTGGCGACTCTGGGGCCAACGTCCTGACTTTC. Translating gives CASSGDSGANVLTF.

This clonotype was found many times. V and J are TRBV7-8 and TRBJ2-7; D possibly corresponds to TRBD2 (6 bases). CDR3 length: 13 residues. Trimming shortened V by 4 bases and J by 5 bases, and 12 bases separated the two germline ends. The germline gives CDR1 SGHVS, CDR2 FQNEAQ. The CDR3 nucleotides are TGTGCCAGCAGCTCCCTTCGGACTAACGAGCAGTACTTC. It encodes CASSSLRTNEQYF.

This clonotype was recorded at least ten times. This rearrangement joins TRBV29-1 to TRBJ2-7, with D perhaps being TRBD1 or TRBD2 (5 bases each). Between the trimmed V and J ends, which lost 8 bases and 6 bases, there was a span of 23 bases. Looked up from germline, CDR1 is SQVTM and CDR2 is ANQGSEA. This CDR3 contains 14 residues. In DNA form, the CDR3 reads TGCAGCTATGGATGGGGGAGAGTCGCCTCCGAGCAGTACTTC. This sequence encodes CSYGWGRVASEQYF.

The table lists this clonotype with many counts. The chain combines TRBV20-1 with TRBJ1-5; TRBD1 agrees at 7 bases. CDR3 length: 15 residues. Per germline, CDR1 DFQATT and CDR2 SNEGSKA (reference sequence). Losses at the gene ends were 6 bases for V and 3 bases for J; bases not matched to a gene: 11. CDR3 protein: CSAVARGTVNQPQHF. In DNA form, the CDR3 reads TGCAGTGCCGTAGCCCGCGGGACAGTCAATCAGCCCCAGCATTTT.

V usage is TRBV2 and J usage is TRBJ2-5, with a possible D match to TRBD1 (6 bases). Trimming took off 6 bases at V and 5 bases at J, with 10 bases between the two ends. Germline lookup yields CDR1 SNHLY and CDR2 FYNNEI. This CDR3 comprises 12 residues. The CDR3 loop is CASRQGGETQYF. The CDR3 bases are TGTGCCAGCAGACAGGGTGGGGAGACCCAGTACTTC.

The V gene is TRBV30, the J gene TRBJ2-7; D is perhaps TRBD2 (6 bases). The CDR3 runs 14 residues. Germline lookup yields CDR1 GTSNPN and CDR2 SVGIG (reference sequence). Trimming left V 3 bases short and J 0 bases short, with 12 bases between. CDR3 loop: CAWRVSGSSYEQYF. The DNA for the CDR3 is TGTGCCTGGAGGGTTAGCGGAAGCTCCTACGAGCAGTACTTC.

A note on this clonotype: At one boundary the junction diverges from the germline segment, which might be a read error. The chain employs TRBV2 and TRBJ1-4, with D hard to call. The CDR3 totals 11 residues. Germline V CDR1 and CDR2: SNHLY, FYNNEI. CDR3 sequence (DNA): TGTGCCGGCAGTGCCCTTGAAAAACTGTTTTTT. Translated, it gives CAGSALEKLFF.

V is TRBV7-9 and J is TRBJ2-5, with D perhaps matching TRBD1 or TRBD2 (5 bases each). V was shortened by 5 bases and J by 3 bases, with 19 bases between the two germline ends. Germline CDR1 SEHNR, CDR2 FQNEAQ (reference sequence). This CDR3 has 16 residues. CDR3 DNA: TGTGCCAGCAGCCAATACCGTGGGGGAGTCAAAGAGACCCAGTACTTC. Translating gives CASSQYRGGVKETQYF.

This clonotype came up many times. The chain uses TRBV2 and TRBJ1-2; TRBD1 agrees at 8 bases. From germline, CDR1 is SNHLY and CDR2 FYNNEI. J was trimmed by 4 bases and V by 7 bases; bases with no gene match: 5. This CDR3 spans 13 amino acids. Here the CDR3 reads CASISGGGYGYTF. The DNA of the CDR3 is TGTGCCAGCATCTCAGGGGGCGGCTATGGCTACACCTTC.

This clonotype was counted ten times or more. V is TRBV7-9 and J is TRBJ2-5; 8 bases are a match to TRBD1. This CDR3 spans 14 amino acids. The ends lost 1 base at V and 2 bases at J; junction bases unmatched: 0. Germline assignment: CDR1 SEHNR and CDR2 FQNEAQ (reference sequence). This CDR3 is CASSLGTGQETQYF. CDR3 in DNA: TGTGCCAGCAGCTTAGGGACAGGGCAAGAGACCCAGTACTTC.

This clonotype was seen repeatedly, ten times or more. This chain joins TRBV4-1 and TRBJ1-6, with a possible D match to TRBD1 (5 bases). The V gene's germline CDR1 is MGHRA and CDR2 YSYEKL. This CDR3 has 17 residues. Trimming removed 2 bases at V and 7 bases at J, with 18 bases between. The DNA for the CDR3 is TGCGCCAGCAGCCAACTAAACGGGATCGGGGGGAATTCACCCCTCCACTTT. Protein product: CASSQLNGIGGNSPLHF.

At least ten counts were recorded for this clonotype. The V and J genes are TRBV5-5 and TRBJ2-1; D not resolved. Trimming cost V 0 bases and J 9 bases, with 10 bases left between them. The CDR3 totals 13 residues. CDR1 and CDR2 (germline): SGHKS, YYEKEE (reference sequence). The CDR3 here is CASSLGGPGEQFF. CDR3 DNA: TGTGCCAGCAGCTTGGGAGGTCCTGGTGAGCAGTTCTTC.

The V gene is TRBV7-2, the J gene TRBJ1-6; the D gene is possibly TRBD1 (5 bases). Between the trimmed V and J ends, which lost 4 bases and 10 bases, there was a span of 8 bases. Germline V gene sequence: CDR1 SGHTA, CDR2 FQGNSA. The length of the CDR3 is 12 residues. CDR3 amino acids: CASSSRVSPLHF. CDR3 DNA sequence: TGTGCCAGCAGCTCCAGGGTCTCACCCCTCCACTTT. Variable domain in full (rest from reference TRBV7-2 and TRBJ1-6): GAGVSQSPSNKVTEKGKDVELRCDPISGHTALYWYRQSLGQGLEFLIYFQGNSAPDKSGLPSDRFSAERTGGSVSTLTIQRTQQEDSAVYLCASSSRVSPLHFGNGTRLTVT.

This clonotype occurred a few times. The chain combines TRBV30 with TRBJ2-5, with 8 bases matching TRBD2. The J segment lost 9 bases and the V segment lost 2 bases, leaving 11 bases of the junction unmatched. Looked up from germline, CDR1 is GTSNPN and CDR2 is SVGIG (reference sequence). This CDR3 has 14 amino acids. CDR3 loop: CAWSSSGGARAQYF. CDR3 bases: TGTGCCTGGAGTTCAAGCGGGGGAGCTCGGGCCCAGTACTTC.